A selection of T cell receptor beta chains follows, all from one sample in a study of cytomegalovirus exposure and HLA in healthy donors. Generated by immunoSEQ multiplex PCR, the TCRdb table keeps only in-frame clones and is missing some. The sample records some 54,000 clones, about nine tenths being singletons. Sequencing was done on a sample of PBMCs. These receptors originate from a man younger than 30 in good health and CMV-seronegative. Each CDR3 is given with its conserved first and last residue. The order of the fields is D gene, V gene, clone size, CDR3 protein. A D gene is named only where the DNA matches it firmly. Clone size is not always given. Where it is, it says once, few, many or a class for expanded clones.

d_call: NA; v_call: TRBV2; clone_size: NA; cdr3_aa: CASSDRGEAFF
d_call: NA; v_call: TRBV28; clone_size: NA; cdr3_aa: CASSRTWWGNYGYTF
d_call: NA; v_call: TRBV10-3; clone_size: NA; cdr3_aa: CAISDQGDYEQYF
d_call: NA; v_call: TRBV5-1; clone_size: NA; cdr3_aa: CASSPVRGGYTF
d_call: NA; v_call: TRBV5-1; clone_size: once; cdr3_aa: CASSLGSYSNQPQHF
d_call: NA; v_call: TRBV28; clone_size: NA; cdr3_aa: CASSSFVPGWIYTEAFF
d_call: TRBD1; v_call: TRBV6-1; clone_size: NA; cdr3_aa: CASSPDRGGYEQYF
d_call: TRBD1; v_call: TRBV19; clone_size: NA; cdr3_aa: CASSTQGQWSTGELFF
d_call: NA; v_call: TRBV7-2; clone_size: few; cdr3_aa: CASSFSDYNEQFF
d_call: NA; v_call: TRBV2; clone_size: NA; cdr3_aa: CASTRDINTGELFF
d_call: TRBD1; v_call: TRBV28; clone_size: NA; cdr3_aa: CASTSGTGGASYEQYF
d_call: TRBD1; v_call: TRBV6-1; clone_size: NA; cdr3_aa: CASLGTDYNEQFF
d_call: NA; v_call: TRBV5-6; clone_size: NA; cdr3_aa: CASSFQGWYDTEAFF
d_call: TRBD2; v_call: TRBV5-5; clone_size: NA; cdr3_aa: CASSRAAGGTYNEQFF
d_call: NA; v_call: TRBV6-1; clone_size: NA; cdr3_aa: CASTSTGIYEQYF
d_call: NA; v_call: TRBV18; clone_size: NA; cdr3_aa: CASSPKQGHEQYF
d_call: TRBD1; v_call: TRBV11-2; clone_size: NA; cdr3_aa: CASSLGQRNEQYF
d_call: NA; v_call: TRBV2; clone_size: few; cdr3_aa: CASSDRRLDGTEAFF
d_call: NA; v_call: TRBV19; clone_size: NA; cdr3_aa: CASTEVPRTGELFF
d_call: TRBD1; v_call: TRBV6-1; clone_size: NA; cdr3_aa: CASSEAGWTGSGGVGGYTF
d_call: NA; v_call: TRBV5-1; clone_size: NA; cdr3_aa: CASSLDRQNTEAFF
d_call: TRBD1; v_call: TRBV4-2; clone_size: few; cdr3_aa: CASSLRDRAEETQYF
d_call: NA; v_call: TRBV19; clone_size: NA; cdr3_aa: CGSGDLEAFF
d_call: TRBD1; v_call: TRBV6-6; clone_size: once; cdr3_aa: CASSWDSNTEAFF
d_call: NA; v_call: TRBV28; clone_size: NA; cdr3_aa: CASSLFQGLGEKLFF
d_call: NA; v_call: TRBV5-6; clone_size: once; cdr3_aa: CASGGRGEKLFF
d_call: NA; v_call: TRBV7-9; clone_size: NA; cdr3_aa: CASSLVPDPYQETQYF
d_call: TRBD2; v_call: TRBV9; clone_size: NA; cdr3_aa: CASSVGTSGSRGKTQYF
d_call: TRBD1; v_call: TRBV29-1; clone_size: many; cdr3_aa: CSVRTGDTEAFF
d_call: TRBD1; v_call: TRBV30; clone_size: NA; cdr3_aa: CAWSTGQGASLSNQPQHF
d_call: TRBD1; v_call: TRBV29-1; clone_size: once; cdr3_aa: CSVVGVGRGQTEQYF
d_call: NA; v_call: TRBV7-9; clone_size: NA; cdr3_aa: CASSQNSNQPQHF
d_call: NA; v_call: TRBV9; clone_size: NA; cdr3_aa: CASSPTTSHNEQFF
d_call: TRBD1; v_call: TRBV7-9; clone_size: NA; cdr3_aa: CASSLKGQGLGGQETQYF
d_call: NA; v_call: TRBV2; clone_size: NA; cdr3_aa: CAGREAAYEQYF
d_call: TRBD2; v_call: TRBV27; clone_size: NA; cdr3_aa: CASRPLAGETREQYF
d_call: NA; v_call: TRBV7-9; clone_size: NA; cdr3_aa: CASSSVSGELFF
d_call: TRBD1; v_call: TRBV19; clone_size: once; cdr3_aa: CASTSGRRQGSSDGYTF
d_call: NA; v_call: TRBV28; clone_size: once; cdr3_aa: CASSLPQGGRTDTQYF
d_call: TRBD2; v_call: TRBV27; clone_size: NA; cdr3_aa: CASRRLAGGTEQYF
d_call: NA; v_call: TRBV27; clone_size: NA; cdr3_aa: CASSLSRRGTGEQYF
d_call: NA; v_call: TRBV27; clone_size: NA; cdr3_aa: CASSPYTGLNEQFF
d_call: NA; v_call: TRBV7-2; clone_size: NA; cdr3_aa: CASSLAVGDGYNEQFF
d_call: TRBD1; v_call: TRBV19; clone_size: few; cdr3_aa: CASSPQGASYNEQFF
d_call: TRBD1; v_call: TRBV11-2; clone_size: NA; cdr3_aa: CASSSRTGVNTEAFF
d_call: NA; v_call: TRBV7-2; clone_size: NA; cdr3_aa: CASSLRSPNEKLFF
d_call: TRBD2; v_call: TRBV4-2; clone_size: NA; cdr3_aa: CASSQEDAGAGNEQFF
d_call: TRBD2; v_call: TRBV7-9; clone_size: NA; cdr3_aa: CASSRASGGYTDTQYF
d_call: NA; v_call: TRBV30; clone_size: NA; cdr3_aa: CAWAIGDSPHGYTF
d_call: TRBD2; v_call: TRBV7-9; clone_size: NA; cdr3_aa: CASSSSSGGADEQYF
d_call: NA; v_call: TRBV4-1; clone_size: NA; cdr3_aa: CASSHTGLTGELFF
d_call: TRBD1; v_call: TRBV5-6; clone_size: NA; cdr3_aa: CASSLGGGQYQETQYF
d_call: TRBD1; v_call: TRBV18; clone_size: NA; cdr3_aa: CASSQNLPGQGSQLFF
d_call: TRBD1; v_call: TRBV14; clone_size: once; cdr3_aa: CASSHYRDRVVNEQFF
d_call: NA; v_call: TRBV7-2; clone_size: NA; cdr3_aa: CASSPPSRQQETQYF